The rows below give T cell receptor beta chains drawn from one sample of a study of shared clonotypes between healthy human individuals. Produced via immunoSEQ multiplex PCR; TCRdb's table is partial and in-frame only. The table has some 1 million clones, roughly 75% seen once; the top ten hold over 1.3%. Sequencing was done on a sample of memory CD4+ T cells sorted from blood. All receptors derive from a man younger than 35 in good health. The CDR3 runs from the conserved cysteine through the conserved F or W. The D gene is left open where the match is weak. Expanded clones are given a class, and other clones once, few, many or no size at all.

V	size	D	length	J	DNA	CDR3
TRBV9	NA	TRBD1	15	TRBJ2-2	TGTGCCAGCAGTGGACAGGGGACCTTTACCGGGGAGCTGTTTTTT	CASSGQGTFTGELFF
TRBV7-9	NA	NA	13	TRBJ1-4	TGTGCCAGCAGGATAACAGGGAGTGAAAAACTGTTTTTT	CASRITGSEKLFF
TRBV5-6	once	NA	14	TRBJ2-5	TGTGCCAGCAGCTTACAACAGGGAGGGGAGACCCAGTACTTC	CASSLQQGGETQYF
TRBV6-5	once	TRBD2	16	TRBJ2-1	TGTGCCAGCAGTTACTTCCCGGGGGGGCGGTACAATGAGCAGTTCTTC	CASSYFPGGRYNEQFF
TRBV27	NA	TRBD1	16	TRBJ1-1	TGTGCCAGCAGTTGGAGGGGACAGGGGATCGAGACTGAAGCTTTCTTT	CASSWRGQGIETEAFF
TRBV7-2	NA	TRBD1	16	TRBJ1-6	TGTGCCAGCAGCTTAGTTCTGGGGACAGGGTATTCACCCCTCCACTTT	CASSLVLGTGYSPLHF
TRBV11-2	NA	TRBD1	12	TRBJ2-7	TGTGCCAGCAGCTTTGGATCGGGACAGGGGGAGTTC	CASSFGSGQGEF
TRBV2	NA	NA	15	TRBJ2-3	TGTGCCAGCAGTCGCGACGGTTCTAGCACAGATACGCAGTATTTT	CASSRDGSSTDTQYF
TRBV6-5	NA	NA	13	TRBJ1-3	TGTGCCAGCAGTTATAAAGAGGGTTTCACCATATATTTT	CASSYKEGFTIYF
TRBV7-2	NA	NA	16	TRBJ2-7	TGTGCCAGCAGACCCGCCAGCGGACCATTATCCTACGAGCAGTACTTC	CASRPASGPLSYEQYF
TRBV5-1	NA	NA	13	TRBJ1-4	TGCGCCAGCAGCTTCGAGGTTGGCGGAAAACTGTTTTTT	CASSFEVGGKLFF
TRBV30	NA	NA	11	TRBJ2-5	TGTGCCCGGGTAGTAGGGAAGACCCAGTACTTC	CARVVGKTQYF
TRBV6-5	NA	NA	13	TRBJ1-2	TGTGCCAGCCGTACAGGGCTCTACTATGGCTACACCTTC	CASRTGLYYGYTF
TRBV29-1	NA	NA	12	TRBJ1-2	TGCAGCTCAGTCTCGGGGGCCTATGGCTACACCTTC	CSSVSGAYGYTF
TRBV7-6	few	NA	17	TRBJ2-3	TGTGCCAGCAGCTACATTACGGGACTCCAACACACAGATACGCAGTATTTT	CASSYITGLQHTDTQYF
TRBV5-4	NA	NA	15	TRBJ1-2	TGTGCCAGCAGCGAGGGTGGCGGAACTTCCTATGGCTACACCTTC	CASSEGGGTSYGYTF
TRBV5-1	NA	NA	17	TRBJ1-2	TGCGCCAGCAGCTTGACTCGGACAGCTTCCTATTTCTATGGCTACACCTTC	CASSLTRTASYFYGYTF
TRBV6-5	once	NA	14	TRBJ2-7	TGTGCCAGCAAGCTCTCGGGGGCGTTGGGCGAGCAGTACTTC	CASKLSGALGEQYF
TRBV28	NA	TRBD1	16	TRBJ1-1	TGTGCCAGCAGTTTATTGACGGGACAGGGGAACACTGAAGCTTTCTTT	CASSLLTGQGNTEAFF
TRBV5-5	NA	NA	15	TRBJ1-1	TGTGCCAGCAGCTTGGAGGTAGGATCGGGCACTGAAGCTTTCTTT	CASSLEVGSGTEAFF
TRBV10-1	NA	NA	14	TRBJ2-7	TGCGCCAGCAGTGGGACGAGGGACTTCGGCGAGCAGTACTTC	CASSGTRDFGEQYF
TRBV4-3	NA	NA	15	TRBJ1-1	TGCGCCAGCAGCCAAGACGGAGGGATGGGCACTGAAGCTTTCTTT	CASSQDGGMGTEAFF
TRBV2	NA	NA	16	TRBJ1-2	TGTGCCAGCAGAGACCACCCGGGGGTGACTAACTATGGCTACACCTTC	CASRDHPGVTNYGYTF
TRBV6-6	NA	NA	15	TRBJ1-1	TGTGCCAGCAGTTCGAGGGACAACCGAGGGACTGAAGCTTTCTTT	CASSSRDNRGTEAFF
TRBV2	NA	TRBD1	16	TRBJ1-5	TGTGCCAGCAGTAAAGGACAGGGGGACAGCAATCAGCCCCAGCATTTT	CASSKGQGDSNQPQHF
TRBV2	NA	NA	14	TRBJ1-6	TGTGCCACCCACCTGGGGGCAGGGAATTCACCCCTCCACTTT	CATHLGAGNSPLHF
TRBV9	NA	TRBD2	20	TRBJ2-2	TGTGCCAGCAGCGTAGTAGGGACTAGCGGGGGGGCCCCGAACACCGGGGAGCTGTTTTTT	CASSVVGTSGGAPNTGELFF
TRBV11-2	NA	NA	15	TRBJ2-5	TGTGCCAGCAGCTATTCTACCGAGCGGCAAGAGACCCAGTACTTC	CASSYSTERQETQYF
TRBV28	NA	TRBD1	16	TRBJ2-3	TGTGCCAGCAGTACCAGGGGACAGGGGGGCACAGATACGCAGTATTTT	CASSTRGQGGTDTQYF
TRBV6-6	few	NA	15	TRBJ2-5	TGTGCCAGCAGTTACTCAGGGGCTAGCCGGGAGACCCAGTACTTC	CASSYSGASRETQYF
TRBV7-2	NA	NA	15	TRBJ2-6	TGTGCCAGCAGCCCCAGGAGCTCTGGGGCCAACGTCCTGACTTTC	CASSPRSSGANVLTF
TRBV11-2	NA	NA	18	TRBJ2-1	TGTGCCAGCAGCTTAGGCAGGGGCGGCCTGAGCTCCTACAATGAGCAGTTCTTC	CASSLGRGGLSSYNEQFF
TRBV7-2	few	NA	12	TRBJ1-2	TGTGCCAGCAGCCGAGGGGAGAGCGGCTACACCTTC	CASSRGESGYTF
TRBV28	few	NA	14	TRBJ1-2	TGTGCCAGCAGTCCCCTGGCCATGGGCTATGGCTACACCTTC	CASSPLAMGYGYTF
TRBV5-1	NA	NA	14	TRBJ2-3	TGCGCCAGCAGCCCGGGACTTCCCTCAGATACGCAGTATTTT	CASSPGLPSDTQYF
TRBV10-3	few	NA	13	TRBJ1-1	TGTGCCTCAGAGGGACGACAGAACACTGAAGCTTTCTTT	CASEGRQNTEAFF
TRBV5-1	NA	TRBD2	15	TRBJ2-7	TGCGCCAGCAGCTTTTGGGCTAGCGGCCGGGGCGAGCAGTACTTC	CASSFWASGRGEQYF
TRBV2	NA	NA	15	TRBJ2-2	TGTGCCAGCAGTCCCGGAACAGGCCCGGGCGGGGAGCTGTTTTTT	CASSPGTGPGGELFF
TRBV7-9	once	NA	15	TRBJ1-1	TGTGCCAGCAGCCCACTGCTTGGGGGAAACACTGAAGCTTTCTTT	CASSPLLGGNTEAFF
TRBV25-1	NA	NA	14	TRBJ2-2	TGTGCCAGCAGCGGAGGGGGACCCGGCGGGGAGCTGTTTTTT	CASSGGGPGGELFF
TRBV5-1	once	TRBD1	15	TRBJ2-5	TGCGCCAGCAGCTTGGCGTCAGGGGGCGCGGAGACCCAGTACTTC	CASSLASGGAETQYF
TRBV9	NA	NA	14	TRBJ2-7	TGTGCCAGCAGCGGCCAGGACTCGGGCTACGAGCAGTACTTC	CASSGQDSGYEQYF
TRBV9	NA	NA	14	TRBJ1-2	TGTGCCAGCAGCGTGGTGGACGCTAACTATGGCTACACCTTC	CASSVVDANYGYTF
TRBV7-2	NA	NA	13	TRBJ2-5	TGTGCCAGCAGCCGAGGGCTGCAAGAGACCCAGTACTTC	CASSRGLQETQYF
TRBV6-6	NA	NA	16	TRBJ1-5	TGTGCCAGCAGTTACGTCTCCGGAACTAGCAATCAGCCCCAGCATTTT	CASSYVSGTSNQPQHF
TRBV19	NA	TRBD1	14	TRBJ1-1	TGTGCCAGTAGTATCAGACAGGGGTACACTGAAGCTTTCTTT	CASSIRQGYTEAFF
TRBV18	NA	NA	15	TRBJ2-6	TGTGCCAGCTCACAAGGGGGACTCGGGGCCAACGTCCTGACTTTC	CASSQGGLGANVLTF
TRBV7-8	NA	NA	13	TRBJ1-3	TGTGCCAGCAGCGAGGGTGCTGGAAACACCATATATTTT	CASSEGAGNTIYF
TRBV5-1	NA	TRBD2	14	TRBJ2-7	TGCGCCACAGCCCCGGGCCGGAGCGGGGAAGAGCAGTACTTC	CATAPGRSGEEQYF
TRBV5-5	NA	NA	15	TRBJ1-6	TGTGCCAGCAGCTTGGGCGACCGGCGGGAATCACCCCTCCACTTT	CASSLGDRRESPLHF
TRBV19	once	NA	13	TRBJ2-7	TGTGCCAGTAGCACCGTCGGGGGCAACGAGCAGTACTTC	CASSTVGGNEQYF
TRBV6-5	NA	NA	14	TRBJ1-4	TGTGCCAGCAGTTACGGGACAATCGGTGAAAAACTGTTTTTT	CASSYGTIGEKLFF
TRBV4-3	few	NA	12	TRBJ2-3	TGCGCCAGCAGCCAAGATGTAGGAACGCAGTATTTT	CASSQDVGTQYF
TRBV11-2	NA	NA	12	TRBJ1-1	TGTGCCAGCAGCTCGCCGGGGCCTGAAGCTTTCTTT	CASSSPGPEAFF
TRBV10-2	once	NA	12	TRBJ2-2	TGCGCCAGCAGTGAGGAGACCGGGGAGCTGTTTTTT	CASSEETGELFF
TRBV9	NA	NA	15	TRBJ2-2	TGTGCCAGCAGCGTCGGCGGGGCGAACACCGGGGAGCTGTTTTTT	CASSVGGANTGELFF
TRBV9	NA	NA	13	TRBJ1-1	TGTGCCAGCAGCGTAGGAACCTACACTGAAGCTTTCTTT	CASSVGTYTEAFF
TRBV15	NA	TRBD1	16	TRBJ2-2	TGTGCCACCAGCAGAGCAAGACAGGGGTTGGCCGGGGAGCTGTTTTTT	CATSRARQGLAGELFF